These 4 T cell receptor beta chains were sequenced from one sample in a study of a mutant IDH1 vaccine in newly diagnosed glioma. Their antigens remain unidentified. Clones were read by immunoSEQ multiplex PCR, and TCRdb kept only the in-frame ones, dropping some. The table shows approximately 81,000 clones, with approximately 85% occurring only once. The time point: week 23, last vaccination. The investigators gave 300 ug of mutant IDH1 20-mer peptide in each vaccine dose, together with topical imiquimod. The sample here was PBMCs, taken from a glioma patient whose treatment included an IDH1 peptide vaccine. These receptors were collected from a man aged 25 to 40 with glioma. Some clones in this sample may be carry-over from other donors' samples.

The chain combines TRBV4-2 with TRBJ2-7; maybe TRBD2 (5 bases). The V end lost 0 bases, the J end lost 12 bases, and 21 bases lay between the germline ends. The CDR3 totals 15 residues. Germline V lookup: CDR1 LGHNA, CDR2 YNFKEQ. In DNA, the CDR3 is TGTGCCAGCAGCCAAGATATCGTTACGGACTCGCGACGGTACTTC. Encoded protein: CASSQDIVTDSRRYF.

The chain combines TRBV6-1 with TRBJ2-7; D unresolved. This CDR3 has 14 residues. Looked up from germline, CDR1 is MNHNS and CDR2 is SASEGT. V was pared by 5 bases and J by 0 bases, with 11 bases between. Here the CDR3 DNA reads TGTGCCAGCAGTCCTGACGTCAGCTCCTACGAGCAGTACTTC. Protein sequence: CASSPDVSSYEQYF.

The CDR3 DNA is TGTGCCAGCAGCCCGACAGGGGCCTACGAGCAGTACTTC. Its translation: CASSPTGAYEQYF. V and J are TRBV14 and TRBJ2-7; 8 bases fit TRBD1. The length of the CDR3 is 13 residues. The V gene's germline CDR1 is SGHDN and CDR2 FVKESK. Germline trimming cut 4 bases from V and 2 bases from J; bases unmatched to any gene: 1. The whole variable domain, remainder taken from reference TRBV14 and TRBJ2-7, is EAGVTQFPSHSVIEKGQTVTLRCDPISGHDNLYWYRRVMGKEIKFLLHFVKESKQDESGMPNNRFLAERTGGTYSTLKVQPAELEDSGVYFCASSPTGAYEQYFGPGTRLTVT.

The chain uses TRBV7-8 and TRBJ2-3; 7 bases align to TRBD1. The V gene's germline CDR1 is SGHVS and CDR2 FQNEAQ. The V segment lost 2 bases and the J segment 5 bases; nucleotides outside the gene matches: 4. CDR3 length: 14 amino acids. CDR3 DNA sequence: TGTGCCAGCAGCTTAAGAGGGGGCCTAGATACGCAGTATTTT. Its protein is CASSLRGGLDTQYF.